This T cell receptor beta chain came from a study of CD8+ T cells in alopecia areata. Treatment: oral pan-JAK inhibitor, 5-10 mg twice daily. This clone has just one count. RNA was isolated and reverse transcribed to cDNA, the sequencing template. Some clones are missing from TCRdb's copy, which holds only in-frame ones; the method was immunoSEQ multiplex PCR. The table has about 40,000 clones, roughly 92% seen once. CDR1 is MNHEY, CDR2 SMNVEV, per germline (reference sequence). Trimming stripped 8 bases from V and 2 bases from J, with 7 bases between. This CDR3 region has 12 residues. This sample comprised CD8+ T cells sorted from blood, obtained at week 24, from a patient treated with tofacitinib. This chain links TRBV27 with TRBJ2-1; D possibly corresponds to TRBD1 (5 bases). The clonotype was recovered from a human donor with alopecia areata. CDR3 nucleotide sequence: TGTGCCAGCCAGGGTACCTACAATGAGCAGTTCTTC. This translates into CASQGTYNEQFF.